Described below is a single T cell receptor (beta chain) sequence and its context. These data come from a study of blood T cell repertoires in COVID-19. On the study more broadly: Samples came from the United States, Italy and Spain, spanning acute and convalescent COVID-19. T cells, B-cell-depleted T cells, or PBMCs provided the cDNA or gDNA that served as material.

The CDR3 length is 15 residues. V shed 1 base and J shed 4 bases, with 13 bases lying between them. Germline CDR1 and CDR2: MNHNS and SASEGT. Clones were sequenced by immunoSEQ multiplex PCR, and TCRdb holds only the in-frame ones, with some missing. The data show approximately 300,000 clones, more than 75% seen once. Participants had their cohort set by participant-reported clinical history. The gene calls are TRBV6-1 and TRBJ1-2; D is undetermined. The origin of this receptor is a woman under 30 who had recovered from COVID-19. Sequencing was done on a sample of PBMCs or T cells enriched from blood (not recorded which). The CDR3 protein is CASSEEALGVYGYTF. CDR3 in DNA: TGTGCCAGCAGTGAAGAGGCTCTCGGGGTCTATGGCTACACCTTC.